This TCR beta chain was found in a study of post-analysis software for immune sequencing data. About this clonotype: Antigen specificity is unknown.

Study results and caveats: By F measure, strong co-clustering occurred among samples prepared in the same batch. For normalized Chao1 diversity, multiple sclerosis patients scored significantly lower than controls did. With TRBV5-6, TRBV5-1 and TRBV20-1 included, roughly five TRBV segments were more frequent in patients than in controls.

Unique-molecular-identifier-tagged TCR beta cDNA libraries were used. MiXCR, applied by TCRdb to the PCR reads, yields one record per CDR3 protein. The table includes 150,000 to 200,000 distinct CDR3 sequences, under 40% detected once. From germline, CDR1 is SGHDT and CDR2 YYEEEE. This CDR3 has 17 residues. With V trimmed by 4 bases and J by 2 bases, 6 bases remained unmatched. The source material was blood, sampled after autologous hematopoietic stem cell transplantation. This clonotype was sampled from a girl under 18 with multiple sclerosis. The chain recombines TRBV5-6 with TRBJ2-1, with 13 bases identical to TRBD2. This CDR3 reads CASSVGLAGFTYNEQFF. Here the CDR3 DNA reads TGTGCCAGCAGCGTGGGACTAGCGGGGTTTACCTACAATGAGCAGTTCTTC.